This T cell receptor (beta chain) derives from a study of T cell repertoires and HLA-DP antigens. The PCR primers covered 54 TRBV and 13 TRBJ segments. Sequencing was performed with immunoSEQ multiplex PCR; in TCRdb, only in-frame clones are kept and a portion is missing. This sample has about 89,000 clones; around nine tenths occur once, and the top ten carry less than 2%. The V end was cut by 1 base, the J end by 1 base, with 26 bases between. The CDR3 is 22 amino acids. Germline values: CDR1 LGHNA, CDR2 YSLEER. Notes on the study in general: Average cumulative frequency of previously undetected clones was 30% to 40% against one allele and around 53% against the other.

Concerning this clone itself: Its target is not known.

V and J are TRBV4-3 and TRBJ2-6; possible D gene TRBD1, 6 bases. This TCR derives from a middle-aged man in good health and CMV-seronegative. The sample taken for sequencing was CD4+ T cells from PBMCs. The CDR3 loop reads CASSQVGRSFGTPTSGANVLTF. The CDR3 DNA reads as TGCGCCAGCAGCCAAGTTGGCCGGTCGTTCGGGACACCGACTTCTGGGGCCAACGTCCTGACTTTC.